These 14 T cell receptor beta chains originate from one sample sequenced in a study of identical twins. TCRdb reprocessed the 5' RACE reads via MiXCR and lists one record per CDR3 protein. The sample holds fewer than 450,000 distinct CDR3 sequences, approximately 8.8% seen once. Sequences were obtained from naive T cells sorted from blood. These receptors came from a woman aged 50 to 65 in good health.

The chain uses TRBV20-1 and TRBJ2-3; a weak D match, TRBD1 (6 bases). This CDR3 is built from 16 residues. Germline V lookup: CDR1 DFQATT, CDR2 SNEGSKA (reference sequence). Trimming left V 6 bases short and J 2 bases short, with 21 bases between. In DNA form, the CDR3 reads TGCAGTGCCAGCAGGGGTGCTGCGGAGCCCACAGATACGCAGTATTTT. It codes for CSASRGAAEPTDTQYF.

Many counts were recorded for this clonotype. The CDR3 DNA sequence: TGTGCCATCAGTGATTCGCGGACAACGCTATCCACAGATACGCAGTATTTT. It specifies CAISDSRTTLSTDTQYF. The V gene is TRBV10-3, the J gene TRBJ2-3, with a weak D call TRBD1 (5 bases). This CDR3 is 17 amino acids long. From germline, CDR1 is ENHRY and CDR2 SYGVKD. Trimming stripped 3 bases from V and 2 bases from J, with 18 bases between.

The rearrangement uses TRBV7-6 and TRBJ2-3; TRBD2 might be the D (6 bases). V gave up 3 bases and J gave up 6 bases, with 13 bases separating them. The CDR3 loop spans 14 amino acids. Per the germline V gene, CDR1 is SGHVS and CDR2 is FNYEAQ. CDR3: CASSFNGGTDTQYF. CDR3 bases: TGTGCCAGCAGCTTCAATGGGGGGACCGATACGCAGTATTTT.

In this sample, this clonotype turned up many times. The chain employs TRBV10-3 and TRBJ2-1, with 9 positions matching TRBD2. V shed 0 bases and J 8 bases; nucleotides not matched to a gene: 8. The CDR3 runs 16 residues. The germline CDR1 and CDR2 sequences are ENHRY and SYGVKD. CDR3 bases: TGTGCCATCAGTGAGTCTCGAGCGGGAGGTATGGATGAGCAGTTCTTC. It specifies CAISESRAGGMDEQFF.

This clonotype was picked up many times. The V and J genes are TRBV29-1 and TRBJ2-2; D remains ambiguous. Germline CDR1 is SQVTM and CDR2 is ANQGSEA. The V end was cut by 2 bases, the J end by 7 bases, with 2 bases between. CDR3 length equals 10 residues. The CDR3 coding sequence is TGCAGCGTTGAAATCGGGGAGCTGTTTTTT. Encoded protein: CSVEIGELFF.

This clonotype was counted at least ten times. V and J are TRBV20-1 and TRBJ2-1; 7 bases align to TRBD2. There are 16 residues in the CDR3. In germline, CDR1 is DFQATT, CDR2 SNEGSKA (reference sequence). V was clipped by 3 bases and J by 2 bases; unmatched bases: 10. The CDR3 DNA follows: TGCAGTGCTAGCCAGAGGGAGGGCCTCACCTACAATGAGCAGTTCTTC. Its protein is CSASQREGLTYNEQFF.

This clonotype showed up just a few times. V is TRBV29-1 and J is TRBJ2-5; D not resolved. This CDR3 is 12 amino acids long. The germline CDR1 and CDR2 sequences are SQVTM and ANQGSEA. Trimming left V 4 bases short and J 0 bases short, with 6 bases between. The CDR3 region has the DNA TGCAGCGTTGGGACGTACCAAGAGACCCAGTACTTC. It is translated as CSVGTYQETQYF.

The rearrangement uses TRBV7-7 and TRBJ2-2, with 7 nucleotides matching TRBD2. The germline V gene encodes CDR1 SSHAT and CDR2 FNYEAQ (reference sequence). The CDR3 consists of 14 residues. J lost 4 bases, V lost 5 bases, and 4 bases had no gene match. The CDR3 DNA follows: TGTGCCAGCAGCGCGAGCGGGACCACCGGGGAGCTGTTTTTT. It encodes CASSASGTTGELFF.

V and J are TRBV30 and TRBJ2-2, with D maybe TRBD2 (5 bases). The germline V gene encodes CDR1 GTSNPN and CDR2 SVGIG (reference sequence). Deletions cut 3 bases from V and 1 base from J, with 6 bases between. The CDR3 consists of 13 residues. The CDR3 DNA reads as TGTGCCTGGAGCGGAGGGAACACCGGGGAGCTGTTTTTT. Translation gives CAWSGGNTGELFF.

This clonotype was recorded many times. This chain connects TRBV29-1 to TRBJ2-4; TRBD1 might be the D (6 bases). Between the trimmed V and J ends, which lost 5 bases and 6 bases, there was a span of 14 bases. CDR3 length equals 13 residues. CDR1 is SQVTM and CDR2 is ANQGSEA in the germline V gene. CDR3 nucleotides: TGCAGCGTTTTGGGCAGGGGCGGAAACATTCAGTACTTC. It specifies CSVLGRGGNIQYF.

This clonotype was observed at least ten times. The chain is built from TRBV3-1 and TRBJ1-2, with D uncertain. V lost 1 base and J lost 8, with 11 bases in between. Germline lookup yields CDR1 LGHDT and CDR2 YNNKEL (reference sequence). CDR3 length equals 13 residues. CDR3 sequence: CASSQVSAVGYTF. CDR3 nucleotide sequence: TGTGCCAGCAGCCAAGTGTCCGCGGTCGGCTACACCTTC.

The chain links TRBV6-1 to TRBJ2-1; 10 nucleotides line up with TRBD2. This CDR3 region has 16 residues. Germline CDR1 reads MNHNS; CDR2 reads SASEGT. Trimming at V came to 2 bases and at J to 2 bases, leaving 3 bases not matched to a gene. The DNA for the CDR3 is TGTGCCAGCAGTGAACGGCTAGCGGGAGCCTACAATGAGCAGTTCTTC. It codes for CASSERLAGAYNEQFF.

This chain links TRBV5-1 with TRBJ2-7, with 8 bases fitting TRBD1. Germline V gene lookup returns CDR1 SGHRS and CDR2 YFSETQ. CDR3 length: 15 residues. The DNA of the CDR3 is TGCGCCAGCAGCCCCGATGGGTTGACAGGGGCTTTTACGGACGTC. Its translation: CASSPDGLTGAFTDV.

Only a few counts were recorded for this clonotype. The J gene is TRBJ2-3, the V gene TRBV4-1, with D unclear. V shed 3 bases and J shed 0 bases, with 7 bases lying between them. CDR1 and CDR2 (germline): MGHRA, YSYEKL. CDR3 length: 14 residues. The CDR3: CASSHIRSTDTQYF. DNA for the CDR3: TGCGCCAGCAGCCACATAAGGAGCACAGATACGCAGTATTTT.